Below, 5 T cell receptor beta chains from the same sample are listed, as sequenced in a study of PD-1 blockade in classical Hodgkin lymphoma. Relapses following autologous stem cell transplantation were seen in all patients, with brentuximab vedotin exposure varying. Assay: immunoSEQ multiplex PCR; the TCRdb copy retains only in-frame clones and omits some. This sample yields about 100,000 clones, of which 80% to 90% are seen a single time; about 20% belongs to the top ten. This sample comprised peripheral blood mononuclear cells (PBMCs), obtained before the second cycle of nivolumab. The source is a human donor with classical Hodgkin lymphoma.

The genes are TRBV6-6 and TRBJ1-5; tentative D call: TRBD1 (6 bases). Trimming left V 7 bases short and J 5 bases short, with 12 bases between. CDR3 length equals 13 residues. From germline, CDR1 is MNHNY and CDR2 SVGAGI (reference sequence). The CDR3 here is CASTQGGYQPQHF. The CDR3 nucleotides read TGTGCCAGCACACAGGGAGGGTATCAGCCCCAGCATTTT.

The chain combines TRBV19 with TRBJ1-5; D perhaps matches TRBD1 (6 bases). V was clipped by 5 bases and J by 4 bases, with 12 bases between them. The V gene's germline CDR1 is LNHDA and CDR2 SQIVND (reference sequence). This CDR3 is 14 amino acids long. DNA for the CDR3: TGTGCCAGTAGTCCCAGGACAGCTAATCAGCCCCAGCATTTT. Amino acids: CASSPRTANQPQHF. Looking up the rest from reference TRBV19 and TRBJ1-5 gives the full variable domain: DGGITQSPKYLFRKEGQNVTLSCEQNLNHDAMYWYRQDPGQGLRLIYYSQIVNDFQKGDIAEGYSVSREKKESFPLTVTSAQKNPTAFYLCASSPRTANQPQHFGDGTRLSIL.

The chain uses TRBV5-4 and TRBJ2-1, with 11 bases aligning to TRBD2. Germline values: CDR1 SGHNT, CDR2 YYREEE (reference sequence). V lost 3 bases, J lost 2 bases, and 1 base stayed unmatched. This CDR3 is built from 15 residues. CDR3 bases: TGTGCCAGCAGCTCGACTAGCGGGACCTACAATGAGCAGTTCTTC. Residues: CASSSTSGTYNEQFF.

The rearrangement links TRBV11-2 to TRBJ2-1; 12 bases agree with TRBD2. The length of the CDR3 is 16 residues. Germline lookup yields CDR1 SGHAT and CDR2 FQNNGV. V lost 3 bases to trimming and J lost 7 bases; unmatched junction nucleotides: 7. CDR3 amino acids: CASSFRLAGVTNEQFF. CDR3 DNA: TGTGCCAGCAGCTTTCGACTAGCGGGAGTCACTAATGAGCAGTTCTTC.

The chain recombines TRBV2 with TRBJ2-7; TRBD1 might be the D (5 bases). Deletions cut 5 bases from V and 0 bases from J, with 8 bases between. This CDR3 is 13 amino acids long. Germline values: CDR1 SNHLY, CDR2 FYNNEI. CDR3 loop: CASSQDTSYEQYF. The CDR3 coding sequence is TGTGCCAGCAGTCAGGACACCTCCTACGAGCAGTACTTC.